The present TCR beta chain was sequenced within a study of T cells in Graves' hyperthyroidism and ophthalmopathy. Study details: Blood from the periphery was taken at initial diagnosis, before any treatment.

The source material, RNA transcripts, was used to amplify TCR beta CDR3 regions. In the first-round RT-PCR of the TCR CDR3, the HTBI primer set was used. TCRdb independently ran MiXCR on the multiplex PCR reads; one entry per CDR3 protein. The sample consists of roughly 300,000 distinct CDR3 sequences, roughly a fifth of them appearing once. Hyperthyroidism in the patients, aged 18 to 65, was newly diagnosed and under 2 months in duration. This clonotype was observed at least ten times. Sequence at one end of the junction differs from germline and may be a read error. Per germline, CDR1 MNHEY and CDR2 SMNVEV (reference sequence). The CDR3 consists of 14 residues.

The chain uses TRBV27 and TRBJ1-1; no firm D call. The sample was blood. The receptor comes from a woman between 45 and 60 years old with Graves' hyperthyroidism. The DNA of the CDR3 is TGTGCCAGCAGTACAAATCTCCTGAACACTGAATCTTTCTTT. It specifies CASSTNLLNTESFF.